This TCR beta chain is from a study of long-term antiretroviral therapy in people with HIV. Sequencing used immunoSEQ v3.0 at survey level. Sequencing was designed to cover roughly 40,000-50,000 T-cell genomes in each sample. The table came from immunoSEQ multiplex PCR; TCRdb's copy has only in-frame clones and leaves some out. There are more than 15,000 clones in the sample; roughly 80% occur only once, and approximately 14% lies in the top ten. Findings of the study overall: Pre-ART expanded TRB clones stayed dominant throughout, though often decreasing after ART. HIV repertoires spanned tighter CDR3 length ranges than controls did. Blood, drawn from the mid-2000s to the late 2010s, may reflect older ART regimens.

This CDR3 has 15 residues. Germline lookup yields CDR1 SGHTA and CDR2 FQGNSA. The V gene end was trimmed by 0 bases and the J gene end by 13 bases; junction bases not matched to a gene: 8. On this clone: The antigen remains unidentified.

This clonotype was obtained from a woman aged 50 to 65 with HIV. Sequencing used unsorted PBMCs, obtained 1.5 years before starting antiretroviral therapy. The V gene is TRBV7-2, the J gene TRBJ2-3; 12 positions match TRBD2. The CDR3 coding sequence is TGTGCCAGCAGCTTAGCAGGGCTAGCGGGGGGGGTGGAGTATTTT. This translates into CASSLAGLAGGVEYF.